These 26 T cell receptor beta chains were sequenced from one sample in a study of cytomegalovirus exposure and HLA in healthy donors. PCR amplification relied on 60 Vbeta primers (plus 13 Jbeta primers). Some clones are missing from TCRdb's copy, which holds only in-frame ones; the method was immunoSEQ multiplex PCR. Seen here are fewer than 200,000 clones, roughly 80% observed once, and the top ten hold about 1.7%. The sample taken for sequencing was PBMCs. Receptors originate from a young woman in good health and CMV-seronegative.

The chain uses TRBV19 and TRBJ1-1, with 8 positions matching TRBD1. The CDR3 length is 13 residues. Trimming cost V 6 bases and J 4 bases; bases outside gene matches: 4. CDR1 and CDR2 from the germline V gene are LNHDA and SQIVND (reference sequence). CDR3: CASRSTGGTEAFF. The CDR3 DNA reads TGTGCCAGTAGGTCTACAGGGGGCACTGAAGCTTTCTTT.

The genes are TRBV9 and TRBJ2-7; 7 bases align to TRBD2. The CDR3 covers 14 residues. Germline V gene data show CDR1 as SGDLS and CDR2 as YYNGEE. V trimming: 3 bases; J trimming: 6 bases; junction bases outside the gene matches: 9. CDR3 coding DNA: TGTGCCAGCAGCGACACAAGCGGGGTGGGCGAGCAGTACTTC. Its protein product is CASSDTSGVGEQYF.

The V gene is TRBV6-5, the J gene TRBJ1-2, with TRBD1 identical over 7 bases. In germline, CDR1 is MNHEY, CDR2 SVGAGI. CDR3 length: 14 amino acids. J lost 4 bases, V lost 2 bases, and 4 bases had no gene match. The CDR3 nucleotides are TGTGCCAGCAGTTACAGGGGGACAGCCTATGGCTACACCTTC. Protein: CASSYRGTAYGYTF.

The chain is built from TRBV7-6 and TRBJ2-7; 14 nucleotides agree with TRBD2. CDR1 is SGHVS and CDR2 is FNYEAQ in the germline V gene. The CDR3 runs 18 residues. After removal of 5 bases from V and 6 bases from J, the junction contained 15 bases not matched to a gene. CDR3 nucleotides: TGTGCCAGCAGCCATGGGTTCGGACTAGCGGGAGGCGGTCGCGAGCAGTACGTC. This gives the protein CASSHGFGLAGGGREQYV.

For this clone: Its ends do not fully match the called genes, so a read error is possible. The chain links TRBV7-9 to TRBJ2-7; TRBD2 aligns across 8 bases. Germline lookup yields CDR1 SEHNR and CDR2 FQNEAQ (reference sequence). The CDR3 sequence is 17 residues long. CDR3: CSSSFGGGGTSSYEQYF. In DNA, the CDR3 is TGTTCCAGCAGCTTCGGGGGGGGCGGGACGAGCTCCTACGAGCAGTACTTC.

DNA for the CDR3: TGTGCCAGCAGCTTCCTGGCTAGCGGGGCCGGTGAGCAGTTCTTC. The encoded protein is CASSFLASGAGEQFF. This chain uses TRBV5-6 with TRBJ2-1, with TRBD2 matching over 9 bases. The ends lost 2 bases at V and 9 bases at J; junction bases unmatched: 9. Germline CDR1 reads SGHDT; CDR2 reads YYEEEE. CDR3 length equals 15 residues.

The chain has TRBV13 and TRBJ2-3, with a tentative D call TRBD2 (6 bases). The CDR3 spans 13 residues. The germline CDR1 and CDR2 sequences are PRHDT and FYEKMQ (reference sequence). The germline V and J ends were trimmed by 8 bases and 2 bases, with 11 bases remaining between them. CDR3 nucleotides: TGTGCCAGCCGGGGGATGGTCACAGATACGCAGTATTTT. It is translated as CASRGMVTDTQYF.

CDR3 in amino acids: CASSQEEGTGANVLTF. The DNA of the CDR3 is TGCGCCAGCAGCCAAGAAGAGGGAACGGGGGCCAACGTCCTGACTTTC. The chain carries TRBV4-3 and TRBJ2-6; tentatively, D is TRBD2 (5 bases). The CDR3 contains 16 residues. V gave up 0 bases and J gave up 4 bases, with 10 bases separating them. Looked up from germline, CDR1 is LGHNA and CDR2 is YSLEER.

About this clone: The junction and the germline gene differ at one end; a read error may be behind it. This CDR3 is also generated by other DNA sequences in the sample. The gene calls are TRBV4-3 and TRBJ1-1; D is ambiguous. Germline assignment: CDR1 LGHNA and CDR2 YSLEER. The CDR3 spans 14 residues. The DNA for the CDR3 is TGCGCCAGCAGCCAGTCCGGGAAGAACACTGAGGCTTTCTTT. Amino acids: CASSQSGKNTEAFF.

The J gene is TRBJ2-5, the V gene TRBV14; 10 nucleotides agree with TRBD1. V lost 3 bases, J lost 5 bases, and 6 bases stayed unmatched. The CDR3 length is 15 residues. The germline gives CDR1 SGHDN, CDR2 FVKESK. The DNA of the CDR3 is TGTGCCAGCAGCCATTTCGGGACAGGGGACGAGACCCAGTACTTC. This sequence encodes CASSHFGTGDETQYF.

The V gene is TRBV28, the J gene TRBJ2-7; TRBD2 matches at 12 bases. The V gene's germline CDR1 is MDHEN and CDR2 SYDVKM. The CDR3 is made up of 16 amino acids. The ends lost 4 bases at V and 3 bases at J; junction bases unmatched: 7. Here the CDR3 DNA reads TGTGCCAGCAGTTCGTGGACTAGCGGGAACATCTACGAGCAGTACTTC. Translation gives CASSSWTSGNIYEQYF.

V is TRBV28 and J is TRBJ2-3, with 7 bases aligning to TRBD2. CDR3 length equals 14 residues. V lost 7 bases, J lost 4 bases, and 8 bases stayed unmatched. Germline lookup yields CDR1 MDHEN and CDR2 SYDVKM. Here the CDR3 reads CASTLAVPPDTQYF. The CDR3 nucleotides are TGTGCCAGCACCCTAGCGGTCCCCCCAGATACGCAGTATTTT.

The rearrangement uses TRBV4-3 and TRBJ2-5; TRBD2 might be the D (5 bases). Deletions cut 4 bases from V and 1 base from J, with 16 bases between. CDR1 is LGHNA, CDR2 YSLEER, per germline. The CDR3 runs 16 residues. CDR3 bases: TGCGCCAGCAGCCTGTCACTGAAAGCGGCCCAAGAGACCCAGTACTTC. This encodes CASSLSLKAAQETQYF.

The V call is TRBV7-8, the J call TRBJ2-1; D unclear. Per the germline V gene, CDR1 is SGHVS and CDR2 is FQNEAQ. The CDR3 is 13 residues long. Between the trimmed V and J ends, which lost 4 bases and 5 bases, there was a span of 9 bases. The CDR3 sequence: CASSYPHNNEQFF. CDR3 DNA: TGTGCCAGCAGCTATCCTCACAACAATGAGCAGTTCTTC.

The gene calls are TRBV29-1 and TRBJ2-3, with 8 bases lining up with TRBD1. J lost 3 bases, V lost 1 base, and 9 bases had no gene match. The germline V gene encodes CDR1 SQVTM and CDR2 ANQGSEA. The CDR3 loop spans 16 amino acids. The CDR3 loop is CSVEVGTGDSTDTQYF. The CDR3 nucleotides read TGCAGCGTTGAAGTTGGGACAGGAGACTCGACAGATACGCAGTATTTT.

The table lists this clone with many counts. V gene TRBV6-4 combines with J gene TRBJ2-2; 11 nucleotides line up with TRBD2. V trimming: 6 bases; J trimming: 6 bases; junction bases outside the gene matches: 6. This CDR3 is built from 15 residues. Germline V gene lookup returns CDR1 MRHNA and CDR2 SNTAGT. CDR3 nucleotide sequence: TGTGCCAGCAGCCCTCTAGCGGGAGGCTCCGGGGAGCTGTTTTTT. Its protein product is CASSPLAGGSGELFF.

The chain combines TRBV5-4 with TRBJ2-1, with 13 positions matching TRBD2. Germline values: CDR1 SGHNT, CDR2 YYREEE (reference sequence). V shed 3 bases, J shed 3 bases, and the junction held 9 bases outside the gene matches. The CDR3 sequence is 18 residues long. Written as DNA, the CDR3 is TGTGCCAGCAGCTCGCGGACTAGCGGGAGACGGGTCTACAATGAGCAGTTCTTC. Encoded protein: CASSSRTSGRRVYNEQFF.

The chain links TRBV7-9 to TRBJ2-3; D not resolved. Between the trimmed V and J ends, which lost 5 bases and 2 bases, there was a span of 11 bases. Germline lookup yields CDR1 SEHNR and CDR2 FQNEAQ (reference sequence). CDR3 length: 14 amino acids. Here the CDR3 reads CASSPIGTTDTQYF. CDR3 nucleotides: TGTGCCAGCAGCCCAATTGGCACCACAGATACGCAGTATTTT.

This chain joins TRBV10-2 and TRBJ2-1; maybe TRBD1 (5 bases). Germline-derived CDR1 and CDR2 are WSHSY and SAAADI. The CDR3 totals 15 residues. Trimming took 2 bases from V and 2 from J, leaving 10 bases between them. The CDR3 DNA reads TGCGCCAGCAGTGAGGGGGCGGTGGCCTACAATGAGCAGTTCTTC. Translation gives CASSEGAVAYNEQFF.

The chain joins TRBV7-9 to TRBJ2-1; D might be TRBD1 (7 bases). Deletions cut 3 bases from V and 8 bases from J, with 17 bases between. This CDR3 is 15 amino acids long. In germline, CDR1 is SEHNR, CDR2 FQNEAQ (reference sequence). CDR3 sequence (DNA): TGTGCCAGCAGCTTGCTCGGGGCCAGGGGGGATGAGCAGTTCTTC. Protein product: CASSLLGARGDEQFF.

This clone was detected only once. The chain recombines TRBV27 with TRBJ2-2, with 7 bases matching TRBD1. V trimming: 3 bases; J trimming: 7 bases; junction bases outside the gene matches: 8. The germline V gene has CDR1 MNHEY and CDR2 SMNVEV (reference sequence). The CDR3 is 15 amino acids. In nucleotides, the CDR3 is TGTGCCAGCAGTTTTTTGGTACAGGGGCACGGGGAGCTGTTTTTT. Translating gives CASSFLVQGHGELFF.

The chain recombines TRBV16 with TRBJ2-1; D is unresolved. Trimming took 0 bases from V and 3 from J, leaving 15 bases between them. This CDR3 has 17 residues. Germline assignment: CDR1 KGHSY and CDR2 FQNENV. The CDR3: CASSQSHGGTFYNEQFF. The CDR3 DNA reads TGTGCCAGCAGCCAATCGCACGGTGGTACGTTCTACAATGAGCAGTTCTTC.

The gene calls are TRBV7-6 and TRBJ1-3; a possible D gene is TRBD1 (5 bases). In germline, CDR1 is SGHVS, CDR2 FNYEAQ. The CDR3 extends over 15 amino acids. Trimming shortened V by 1 base and J by 4 bases, and 11 bases separated the two germline ends. This CDR3 is CASSLDVWTGNTIYF. CDR3 nucleotide sequence: TGTGCCAGCAGCTTAGACGTCTGGACAGGAAACACCATATATTTT.

This chain links TRBV28 with TRBJ2-1; the match to TRBD1 covers 9 bases. Germline V gene lookup returns CDR1 MDHEN and CDR2 SYDVKM. The trim removed 6 bases at V and 10 bases at J, leaving 10 bases unmatched. The CDR3 covers 14 residues. The CDR3 protein is CASRQPDRGLEQFF. For the CDR3, the DNA is TGTGCCAGCAGGCAGCCAGACAGGGGGTTGGAGCAGTTCTTC.

The chain recombines TRBV6-5 with TRBJ2-1; 9 bases map to TRBD1. CDR1 is MNHEY, CDR2 SVGAGI, per germline. Unmatched junction bases numbered 4, after V lost 5 bases and J lost 2 bases. The CDR3 loop spans 15 amino acids. In DNA form, the CDR3 reads TGTGCCAGCAGTCCGGGACAGGGAACCTACAATGAGCAGTTCTTC. As protein: CASSPGQGTYNEQFF.

This CDR3 is CASSLGLAGVKSYNEQFF. The DNA of the CDR3 is TGCGCCAGCAGCTTGGGACTAGCGGGAGTAAAGAGTTACAATGAGCAGTTCTTC. This rearrangement joins TRBV5-1 to TRBJ2-1, with 12 bases aligning to TRBD2. The CDR3 length is 18 residues. CDR1 and CDR2 (germline): SGHRS, YFSETQ. J gave up 4 bases and V 0 bases, and 8 bases lay outside the gene matches.